The 21 T cell receptor beta chains in this list originate from one sample, sequenced in a study of blood T cell repertoires in COVID-19. Using immunoSEQ multiplex PCR, the repertoire was profiled, and TCRdb retains in-frame clones only, with some absent. The sample lists 120,000 or so clones, under 80% occurring once. Input material: peripheral blood. The receptors were gathered from a man in his 70s with acute or convalescent COVID-19.

V is TRBV10-3 and J is TRBJ1-2; D is unclear. CDR3 size: 12 residues. V was shortened by 0 bases and J by 8 bases, with 7 bases between the two germline ends. Germline CDR1 reads ENHRY; CDR2 reads SYGVKD. CDR3 bases: TGTGCCATCAGTGAGTCAGCGGAGGGCTACACCTTC. Residues: CAISESAEGYTF.

This rearrangement joins TRBV9 to TRBJ1-1; the match to TRBD1 covers 12 bases. The CDR3 contains 17 residues. J lost 0 bases, V lost 4 bases, and 7 bases had no gene match. Per germline, CDR1 SGDLS and CDR2 YYNGEE. CDR3 nucleotides: TGTGCCAGCAGCCCCGGGACAGGGGGCTTCATGAACACTGAAGCTTTCTTT. Translation: CASSPGTGGFMNTEAFF.

The V call is TRBV5-1, the J call TRBJ2-1, with 8 bases matching TRBD2. J lost 10 bases, V lost 2 bases, and 11 bases had no gene match. CDR3 length equals 15 residues. CDR1 is SGHRS, CDR2 YFSETQ, per germline. CDR3 DNA: TGCGCCAGCAGCTTCGGAGTCGGGGGGGCGGAGGAGCAGTTCTTC. Its translation: CASSFGVGGAEEQFF.

The genes are TRBV7-2 and TRBJ2-7; 7 bases are a match to TRBD1. The V and J ends lost 2 bases and 12 bases, in that order; junction bases with no gene match: 7. The V gene's germline CDR1 is SGHTA and CDR2 FQGNSA. The CDR3 contains 12 residues. This CDR3 is CASSLIQGIPYF. As DNA, the CDR3 is TGTGCCAGCAGCTTAATACAGGGGATCCCGTACTTC. Full variable domain (missing parts from reference TRBV7-2 and TRBJ2-7): GAGVSQSPSNKVTEKGKDVELRCDPISGHTALYWYRQSLGQGLEFLIYFQGNSAPDKSGLPSDRFSAERTGGSVSTLTIQRTQQEDSAVYLCASSLIQGIPYFGPGTRLTVT.

This clone was recorded once. This chain links TRBV4-1 with TRBJ2-2, with 11 bases aligning to TRBD2. V shed 1 base, J shed 3 bases, and the junction held 7 bases outside the gene matches. Germline-derived CDR1 and CDR2 are MGHRA and YSYEKL. This CDR3 comprises 18 residues. CDR3 in amino acids: CASSQGPTSGGYTGELFF. The CDR3 nucleotides are TGCGCCAGCAGCCAAGGTCCAACTAGCGGGGGTTACACCGGGGAGCTGTTTTTT.

This chain links TRBV19 with TRBJ1-1, with D possibly being TRBD1 (5 bases). CDR3 size: 14 residues. Germline lookup yields CDR1 LNHDA and CDR2 SQIVND (reference sequence). V lost 3 bases to trimming and J lost 5 bases, with 13 bases between them. DNA for the CDR3: TGTGCCAGTAGTATCTGGGGGGATATTACTGAAGCTTTCTTT. Translated: CASSIWGDITEAFF.

This chain connects TRBV9 to TRBJ1-1, with 8 bases lining up with TRBD1. The CDR3 consists of 15 residues. Germline CDR1 SGDLS, CDR2 YYNGEE. V lost 4 bases to trimming and J lost 0 bases; unmatched junction nucleotides: 5. For the CDR3, the DNA is TGTGCCAGCAGCCCCCGACAGGGGATGAACACTGAAGCTTTCTTT. This translates into CASSPRQGMNTEAFF.

The CDR3 here is CASSQDPGGPGYTF. The DNA of the CDR3 is TGCGCCAGCAGCCAAGATCCAGGGGGGCCTGGCTACACCTTC. The chain links TRBV4-3 to TRBJ1-2; 7 nucleotides line up with TRBD1. The CDR3 extends over 14 amino acids. The trim removed 0 bases at V and 7 bases at J, leaving 5 bases unmatched. Germline CDR1 is LGHNA and CDR2 is YSLEER.

The chain links TRBV5-4 to TRBJ1-2, with D possibly being TRBD1 (6 bases). CDR3 length: 13 residues. The V gene lost 4 bases and the J gene lost 2 bases, with 9 bases spanning the gap. CDR1 and CDR2 (germline): SGHNT, YYREEE (reference sequence). The CDR3 DNA follows: TGTGCCAGCAGCGTTACAGGGAACTATGGCTACACCTTC. Residues: CASSVTGNYGYTF. The full variable domain, in which reference TRBV5-4 and TRBJ1-2 provide the parts outside the CDR3, is ETGVTQSPTHLIKTRGQQVTLRCSSQSGHNTVSWYQQALGQGPQFIFQYYREEENGRGNFPPRFSGLQFPNYSSELNVNALELDDSALYLCASSVTGNYGYTFGSGTRLTVV.

The rearrangement links TRBV9 to TRBJ1-2; 8 bases are a match to TRBD1. Germline loops: CDR1 SGDLS, CDR2 YYNGEE. This CDR3 has 16 residues. With V trimmed by 1 base and J by 5 bases, 10 bases remained unmatched. CDR3 nucleotides: TGTGCCAGCAGCGTAACATCGGGACAGGTGATGTATGGCTACACCTTC. It translates to CASSVTSGQVMYGYTF.

The rearrangement joins TRBV19 to TRBJ1-6; the D gene is possibly TRBD1 (5 bases). The germline gives CDR1 LNHDA, CDR2 SQIVND (reference sequence). This CDR3 contains 16 residues. Trimming cost V 7 bases and J 7 bases, with 20 bases left between them. CDR3 DNA sequence: TGTGCCAGTACCCACTTCTCAGGGAACAACAATTCACCCCTCCACTTT. It codes for CASTHFSGNNNSPLHF.

V is TRBV6-1 and J is TRBJ2-5; 9 bases agree with TRBD2. Germline V CDR1 and CDR2: MNHNS, SASEGT. This CDR3 is 15 amino acids long. The V segment lost 3 bases and the J segment 3 bases; nucleotides outside the gene matches: 5. This CDR3 reads CASSDPAGGKETQYF. In DNA form, the CDR3 reads TGTGCCAGCAGTGACCCCGCGGGAGGGAAAGAGACCCAGTACTTC.

This sequence joins TRBV21-1 and TRBJ1-2; TRBD1 is the table's D call and was not checked against the DNA. TRBV21-1 is noted as a pseudogene. This CDR3 has 16 residues. Written as DNA, the CDR3 is TGTGCCAGCAGCCCAGTTAGGGACAGGGGGTCGGATGGCTACACCTTC. The encoded protein is CASSPVRDRGSDGYTF.

The CDR3 DNA is TGTGCCAGCAGCCCACAGGGTTCCCAAGAGACCCAGTACTTC. This codes for CASSPQGSQETQYF. The chain couples TRBV7-2 to TRBJ2-5, with D perhaps matching TRBD1 (6 bases). V shed 5 bases and J shed 1 base, with 11 bases lying between them. Germline loops: CDR1 SGHTA, CDR2 FQGNSA. The CDR3 is made up of 14 amino acids.

The chain recombines TRBV7-7 with TRBJ2-3; D is undetermined. V was pared by 2 bases and J by 0 bases, with 6 bases between. The CDR3 spans 14 residues. From germline, CDR1 is SSHAT and CDR2 FNYEAQ (reference sequence). The CDR3 DNA reads as TGTGCCAGCAGCTTAATCCCTAGCACAGATACGCAGTATTTT. Translated, it gives CASSLIPSTDTQYF.

CDR3 sequence reads: CASSVSGGATDTQYF. Written as DNA, the CDR3 is TGTGCCAGCAGTGTTAGCGGGGGGGCAACAGATACGCAGTATTTT. J is TRBJ2-3 and V is TRBV6-4, with 11 bases aligning to TRBD2. Germline V gives CDR1 MRHNA, CDR2 SNTAGT. The CDR3 is 15 residues long. Trimming cost V 4 bases and J 3 bases; bases outside gene matches: 3.

This clone has a single count. The V and J genes are TRBV10-2 and TRBJ1-5; the D is unclear. The V gene lost 5 bases and the J gene lost 0 bases, with 8 bases spanning the gap. Germline V lookup: CDR1 WSHSY, CDR2 SAAADI. The CDR3 has 14 residues. The CDR3 protein is CASSSGISNQPQHF. CDR3 nucleotide sequence: TGCGCCAGCAGTTCCGGGATTAGCAATCAGCCCCAGCATTTT.

The table lists this clone with a count of one. The J gene is TRBJ1-6, the V gene TRBV7-2; D gene uncertain. V dropped 4 bases and J dropped 10 bases, with 11 bases sitting between them. In germline, CDR1 is SGHTA, CDR2 FQGNSA. This CDR3 region has 13 residues. The CDR3 reads CASSSRVESPLHF. The DNA for the CDR3 is TGTGCCAGCAGCTCCCGAGTAGAATCACCCCTCCACTTT.

The chain recombines TRBV4-3 with TRBJ2-3, with 7 bases lining up with TRBD1. Trimming removed 4 bases from V and 2 bases from J; junction bases left unmatched: 9. In germline, CDR1 is LGHNA, CDR2 YSLEER. The CDR3 totals 16 residues. The CDR3 DNA reads TGCGCCAGCAGCCCAGACAGGACAGGCCTCACAGATACGCAGTATTTT. Its protein product is CASSPDRTGLTDTQYF.

In this sample, this clone turned up once. The chain recombines TRBV6-4 with TRBJ1-1, with D tentatively TRBD1 (5 bases). The CDR3 consists of 15 residues. V lost 3 bases to trimming and J lost 11 bases, with 22 bases between them. Germline loops: CDR1 MRHNA, CDR2 SNTAGT. The CDR3, as DNA: TGTGCCAGCAGTGATTCAAAGGACCGGACGTCAGGGGCTTTCTTT. Translation gives CASSDSKDRTSGAFF.

The chain recombines TRBV14 with TRBJ2-5, with D perhaps matching TRBD2 (6 bases). CDR1 and CDR2 from the germline V gene are SGHDN and FVKESK. The V end was cut by 1 base, the J end by 10 bases, with 31 bases between. There are 19 residues in the CDR3. CDR3 coding DNA: TGTGCCAGCAGCCAAGGGAATAAGGGACTCCACAGCCTATTGGTCGACCAGTACTTC. It codes for CASSQGNKGLHSLLVDQYF.